Listed below are T cell receptor beta chains from one sample, sequenced in a study of T cell responses to AZD1222 COVID-19 vaccine. Here immunoSEQ multiplex PCR was the method, and the copy in TCRdb shows in-frame clones only, minus some. The repertoire includes about 120,000 clones, 92% of them detected once, and approximately 1.4% sits in the top ten. The sequencing here drew on peripheral blood, taken 28 days after the second AZD1222 dose. The receptor source for this set is an adult who received the AZD1222 COVID-19 vaccine. CDR3s include the opening cysteine and the closing phenylalanine or tryptophan. The D gene is left open where the match is weak. Clone size is given for some rows only: seen once, a few or many times, or a class if the clone is expanded.

clone size,J gene,V gene,D gene,CDR3 protein,CDR3 DNA
NA,TRBJ2-1,TRBV28,TRBD1,CASSLYPGQGDNEQFF,TGTGCCAGCAGTTTATACCCGGGACAGGGGGACAATGAGCAGTTCTTC
NA,TRBJ1-6,TRBV6-5,NA,CASSYIIHSPLHF,TGTGCCAGCAGTTACATTATTCATTCACCCCTCCACTTT
NA,TRBJ2-7,TRBV5-1,NA,CASSFGGGGAYEQYF,TGCGCCAGCAGCTTTGGAGGAGGGGGCGCGTACGAGCAGTACTTC
NA,TRBJ2-6,TRBV11-2,NA,CASSLTANVLTF,TGTGCCAGCAGCCTCACAGCCAACGTCCTGACTTTC
NA,TRBJ2-7,TRBV7-6,TRBD1,CASSPTTGGNEQYF,TGTGCCAGCAGCCCCACGACAGGGGGTAACGAGCAGTACTTC
NA,TRBJ2-5,TRBV18,NA,CASLHPGGPQETQYF,TGTGCCAGCTTACATCCTGGCGGACCCCAAGAGACCCAGTACTTC
NA,TRBJ1-4,TRBV27,NA,CASSFSGNEKLFF,TGTGCCAGCAGTTTTTCAGGAAATGAAAAACTGTTTTTT
NA,TRBJ2-1,TRBV4-2,NA,CASSQGSSSYNEQFF,TGTGCCAGCAGCCAGGGTTCGAGCTCCTACAATGAGCAGTTCTTC
NA,TRBJ2-5,TRBV18,NA,CASSPRSRSSVQETQYF,TGTGCCAGCTCACCACGGTCAAGGTCTAGCGTTCAAGAGACCCAGTACTTC
once,TRBJ2-5,TRBV30,TRBD2,CAGIGTSGSGGETQYF,TGTGCCGGAATAGGGACTAGCGGGAGTGGGGGAGAGACCCAGTACTTC
NA,TRBJ2-7,TRBV5-1,NA,CASSFSPSYEQYF,TGCGCCAGCAGCTTCTCCCCTTCTTACGAGCAGTACTTC
NA,TRBJ2-2,TRBV6-5,NA,CASARGAGELFF,TGTGCCAGCGCTCGGGGCGCCGGGGAGCTGTTTTTT
NA,TRBJ1-2,TRBV28,NA,CASSFSGGNYGYTF,TGTGCCAGCAGTTTTAGCGGGGGCAACTATGGCTACACCTTC
NA,TRBJ1-2,TRBV10-3,NA,CAITAVQGDYGYTF,TGTGCCATCACGGCCGTCCAGGGCGACTATGGCTACACCTTC
NA,TRBJ1-1,TRBV7-3,NA,CASSLGGHNPYTEAFF,TGTGCCAGCAGCTTAGGAGGACATAACCCATACACTGAAGCTTTCTTT
NA,TRBJ1-1,TRBV3-1/TRBV3-2,NA,CASSRQERWQAEAFF,TGTGCCAGCAGCCGCCAAGAACGTTGGCAGGCTGAAGCTTTCTTT
NA,TRBJ1-1,TRBV7-2,NA,CASSLGPGEYGAFF,TGTGCCAGCAGCTTAGGCCCCGGTGAGTACGGAGCTTTCTTT
NA,TRBJ1-1,TRBV4-1,NA,CASSQDTPGRRIMNTEAFF,TGCGCCAGCAGCCAAGATACCCCGGGACGGCGAATTATGAACACTGAAGCTTTCTTT
NA,TRBJ1-5,TRBV21-1,NA,CASSKRAYSNQPQHF,TGTGCCAGCAGCAAAAGGGCATATAGCAATCAGCCCCAGCATTTT
NA,TRBJ2-2,TRBV2,NA,CASSQVGTGELFF,TGTGCCAGCAGTCAGGTGGGGACCGGGGAGCTGTTTTTT
NA,TRBJ2-3,TRBV6-5,NA,CASSPPPSSTDTQYF,TGTGCCAGCAGTCCTCCACCTTCTAGCACAGATACGCAGTATTTT
NA,TRBJ1-4,TRBV19,NA,CASNSAATNEKLFF,TGTGCCAGTAACTCTGCTGCAACTAATGAAAAACTGTTTTTT
NA,TRBJ2-7,TRBV2,NA,CASSTDRHYEQYF,TGTGCCAGCAGTACCGACAGACACTACGAGCAGTACTTC
NA,TRBJ2-1,TRBV6-5,TRBD2,CASSLTGTSGREQFF,TGTGCCAGCAGCCTCACCGGGACTAGCGGACGTGAGCAGTTCTTC
NA,TRBJ2-2,TRBV9,NA,CASSVALGANTGELFF,TGTGCCAGCAGCGTCGCCCTCGGCGCGAACACCGGGGAGCTGTTTTTT
once,TRBJ1-2,TRBV7-2,NA,CASSLLGFYGYTF,TGTGCCAGCAGCCTTCTGGGCTTCTATGGCTACACCTTC
NA,TRBJ2-1,TRBV27,NA,CASSFYGSSYNEQFF,TGTGCCAGCAGTTTTTACGGGAGCTCCTACAATGAGCAGTTCTTC
NA,TRBJ1-1,TRBV20-1,NA,CSASFGNTEAFF,TGCAGTGCTAGTTTTGGGAACACTGAAGCTTTCTTT
once,TRBJ1-5,TRBV9,NA,CASSPFPTPGQPQHF,TGTGCCAGCAGCCCTTTCCCCACACCGGGTCAGCCCCAGCATTTT
NA,TRBJ2-7,TRBV3-1/TRBV3-2,TRBD2,CASSQVPSGIYEQYF,TGTGCCAGCAGCCAAGTACCTAGCGGGATCTACGAGCAGTACTTC
NA,TRBJ2-1,TRBV18,NA,CASSPYRDKNNEQFF,TGTGCCAGCTCACCATACCGGGACAAAAACAATGAGCAGTTCTTC
few,TRBJ1-6,TRBV27,NA,CASRMSWGVDNSPLHF,TGTGCCAGCAGGATGTCGTGGGGGGTGGATAATTCACCCCTCCACTTT
NA,TRBJ2-7,TRBV28,NA,CASPNAASYEQYF,TGTGCCAGCCCTAACGCGGCTTCCTACGAGCAGTACTTC
once,TRBJ2-1,TRBV10-2,NA,CASSESKGNEQFF,TGCGCCAGCAGTGAGTCTAAGGGCAATGAGCAGTTCTTC
NA,TRBJ1-1,TRBV6-1,NA,CASSEVEGQSLAFF,TGTGCCAGCAGTGAAGTGGAGGGCCAGTCGCTAGCTTTCTTT
NA,TRBJ1-5,TRBV19,NA,CASSPLEGINQPQHF,TGTGCCAGTAGTCCCCTTGAGGGTATCAATCAGCCCCAGCATTTT
once,TRBJ2-3,TRBV11-2,TRBD2,CASSLSLAASTDTQYF,TGTGCCAGCAGCTTATCACTAGCGGCTAGCACAGATACGCAGTATTTT
NA,TRBJ2-1,TRBV7-2,TRBD1,CASSLTRDRAYDEQFF,TGTGCCAGCAGCTTAACCAGGGACAGGGCTTATGATGAGCAGTTCTTC
NA,TRBJ2-7,TRBV28,NA,CASSLTSGIYEQYF,TGTGCCAGCAGTTTGACGAGTGGGATCTACGAGCAGTACTTC
NA,TRBJ1-3,TRBV18,NA,CASQVVPASGNTIYF,TGTGCCAGCCAGGTGGTACCAGCCTCTGGAAACACCATATATTTT
NA,TRBJ1-5,TRBV20-1,NA,CSASLGVGQPQHF,TGCAGTGCTAGTCTGGGGGTCGGGCAGCCCCAGCATTTT
once,TRBJ2-7,TRBV27,NA,CASSSSYEQYF,TGTGCCAGCAGTTCCTCCTACGAGCAGTACTTC
NA,TRBJ2-7,TRBV2,NA,CASSESVLGEQYF,TGTGCCAGCAGTGAATCCGTGTTAGGCGAGCAGTACTTC
NA,TRBJ2-3,TRBV4-1,NA,CASSQDPPGKGTDTQYF,TGCGCCAGCAGCCAAGATCCCCCAGGTAAAGGCACAGATACGCAGTATTTT